This record covers a single TCR beta chain. Its target is unknown. The sample is drawn from a study of cytomegalovirus exposure and HLA in healthy donors. Study-wide findings and caveats: A few chains tied to CMV proved CMV antigen-specific in vitro. Clusters of TCRs from the first cohort tended to co-occur in the 90 to 150 validation repertoires (as a later analysis found). Diagnosis of cytomegalovirus status made by the classifier reportedly showed high specificity and sensitivity. The study designated about 180 TCR beta chains cytomegalovirus-associated.

Profiled with immunoSEQ multiplex PCR; TCRdb holds only in-frame clones, not every one. The sample yields about 98,000 clones, 87% seen once. Sequencing used PBMCs. This clonotype originated in a woman aged 25 to 39 in good health and CMV-seronegative.

As DNA, the CDR3 is TGCGCCAGCCATGACGTGGGGGGCCAGTACTTC. Encoded protein: CASHDVGGQYF. The chain joins TRBV5-1 to TRBJ2-5, with a possible D match to TRBD2 (6 bases). The CDR3 spans 11 residues. V lost 7 bases and J 10 bases, leaving 14 bases between the germline ends. The V gene's germline CDR1 is SGHRS and CDR2 YFSETQ.